A single sample is the source of the 2 T cell receptor beta chains below, sequenced in a study of Ad26.COV2.S vaccination and SARS-CoV-2 variants. The treatment here: about 20 received Ad26.COV2.S at low or high dose, single or two shots; about 5 received placebo; per-sample allocation not given. The study sampled participants on day 63 after the first vaccine or placebo injection. Data came from immunoSEQ multiplex PCR; TCRdb stores just in-frame clones and leaves some out. Among 300,000 to 450,000 clones listed, approximately 81% were seen once. Sequencing was performed on peripheral blood, taken in a trial of Ad26.COV2.S vaccine versus placebo. Source of these receptors: a person aged 18 to 65 who received the Ad26.COV2.S COVID-19 vaccine or a placebo.

The rearrangement joins TRBV5-1 to TRBJ2-5; no clear D gene. The germline CDR1 and CDR2 sequences are SGHRS and YFSETQ. Trimming took off 0 bases at V and 5 bases at J, with 11 bases between the two ends. The CDR3 contains 14 residues. The CDR3 DNA is TGCGCCAGCAGCTTGGACCCCCAAGGGGAGACCCAGTACTTC. Protein sequence: CASSLDPQGETQYF.

The chain joins TRBV18 to TRBJ1-5; maybe TRBD1 (5 bases). V shed 2 bases and J shed 1 base, with 12 bases lying between them. The CDR3 totals 16 residues. Germline CDR1 KGHSH, CDR2 LQKENI. The CDR3 nucleotides are TGTGCCAGCTCACCAAGATTGACAGCCAGCAATCAGCCCCAGCATTTT. This codes for CASSPRLTASNQPQHF.